This TCR beta chain is drawn from a study of CD8 T cells in ankylosing spondylitis. Study-wide points: Earlier studies detected some motif variants in reactive arthritis synovial fluid and blood. Reportedly, significant enrichment of disease-linked clones occurred in matched ankylosing spondylitis synovial fluid. Apparently characteristic of ankylosing spondylitis blood was a TCR beta motif (about 8 highly homologous variants).

As concerns this clonotype: Its antigen is not known.

The CDR3 runs 20 residues. The germline V gene encodes CDR1 SGHAT and CDR2 FQNNGV. V was clipped by 1 base and J by 3 bases; unmatched bases: 13. Each TCR beta library was made by quantitative 5'-RACE that incorporated molecular barcodes. TCRdb fed the 5' RACE reads into MiXCR, producing one record per CDR3 protein. The sample has hundreds of thousands of distinct CDR3 sequences, around 25% seen once; the top ten hold 5% to 7.5%. Sequencing was done on a sample of blood, either unsorted or a sorted T cell fraction (not recorded which). The chain carries TRBV11-2 and TRBJ2-4; 12 bases agree with TRBD2. The clonotype originates from a male donor with ankylosing spondylitis or in good health (not recorded which). CDR3 protein: CASSLVRLAGGPSVKNIQYF. The CDR3 nucleotides are TGTGCCAGCAGCTTAGTTCGGCTAGCGGGAGGGCCCTCTGTCAAAAACATTCAGTACTTC.